This record covers a single T cell receptor (beta chain). Its antigen is as yet unknown. V lost 3 bases and J lost 3, with 5 bases in between. The CDR3 consists of 13 residues. The germline gives CDR1 MDHEN, CDR2 SYDVKM. TCRdb passed the reads through MiXCR, listing each CDR3 protein once. The data hold roughly 350,000 distinct CDR3 sequences, with roughly 36% observed a single time. The sample belongs to a study of T cell repertoires in cytomegalovirus infection. On the study more broadly: Matching HLA type and CMV infection were both indicated by public TCR beta signatures. Overall study results and limits: Using cumulative public TCR beta family frequency, the authors identified those who carried CMV together with the relevant HLA.

The chain recombines TRBV28 with TRBJ2-2; no firm D call. The sequence came from a human donor in good health (CMV status not recorded). Some clones in this sample may be carry-over from other donors' samples. The sample consisted of cultured PBMCs, taken from culture after CMV antigen stimulation. This CDR3 reads CASSFGYTGELFF. The CDR3 region has the DNA TGTGCCAGCAGTTTTGGGTACACCGGGGAGCTGTTTTTT.